The entry below gives a single T cell receptor (beta chain) sequence along with its context. Its antigen is not identified. The data derive from a study of graft-versus-host responses after intestinal transplantation. Profiled with immunoSEQ multiplex PCR; TCRdb holds only in-frame clones, not every one. The profile shows tens of thousands of clones, more than 85% of them singletons. Germline V gene lookup returns CDR1 MGHRA and CDR2 YSYEKL. V lost 1 base and J lost 7, with 13 bases in between. The CDR3 length is 15 residues. The sequencing here drew on unstimulated CD8+ T cells sorted from spleen or lymph node cells, taken before intestinal transplant. The sequence derives from a human donor who received an intestinal transplant. V gene TRBV4-1 combines with J gene TRBJ1-4; D uncertain. DNA for the CDR3: TGCGCCAGCAGCCAAGGTGCACAGATGGGTGAAAAACTGTTTTTT. This sequence encodes CASSQGAQMGEKLFF.